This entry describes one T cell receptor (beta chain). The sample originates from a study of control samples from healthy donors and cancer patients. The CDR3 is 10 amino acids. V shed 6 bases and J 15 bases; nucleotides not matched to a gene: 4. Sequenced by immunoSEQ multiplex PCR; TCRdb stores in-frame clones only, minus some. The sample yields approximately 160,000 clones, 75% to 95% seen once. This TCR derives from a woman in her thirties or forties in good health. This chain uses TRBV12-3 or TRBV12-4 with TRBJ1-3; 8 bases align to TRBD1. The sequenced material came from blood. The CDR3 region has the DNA TGTGCCAGCAGAGGACAGGGTGAATATTTT. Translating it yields CASRGQGEYF.